What follows are 31 T cell receptor beta chains derived from one specimen sequenced in a study of T cell changes during pregnancy in multiple sclerosis. Assay: immunoSEQ multiplex PCR; the TCRdb copy retains only in-frame clones and omits some. The table shows 60,000 to 85,000 clones, with about 94% occurring only once. The sequenced sample was peripheral blood, obtained in the third trimester of pregnancy. The receptors shown here come from a female donor with multiple sclerosis, enrolled in a pregnancy study.

The gene calls are TRBV7-2 and TRBJ1-1; 10 nucleotides line up with TRBD1. V gave up 5 bases and J gave up 11 bases; unmatched junction bases: 11. The CDR3 is made up of 14 amino acids. Germline V gene data show CDR1 as SGHTA and CDR2 as FQGNSA. CDR3 sequence (DNA): TGTGCCAGCAGCACCCGACAGGGGGCAAATGAGGCTTTCTTT. It specifies CASSTRQGANEAFF.

The J gene is TRBJ1-2, the V gene TRBV7-2, with D unresolved. This CDR3 is built from 13 residues. Trimming took off 1 base at V and 2 bases at J, with 5 bases between the two ends. Germline CDR1 and CDR2: SGHTA and FQGNSA. This CDR3 is CASSLDTNYGYTF. Here the CDR3 DNA reads TGTGCCAGCAGCTTAGACACCAACTATGGCTACACCTTC.

Written as DNA, the CDR3 is TGTGCCAGTAGTACGTCGGTACGGTACTACGAGCAGTACTTC. Translating it yields CASSTSVRYYEQYF. The gene calls are TRBV19 and TRBJ2-7; no definite D call. Trimming left V 4 bases short and J 3 bases short, with 13 bases between. CDR1 is LNHDA, CDR2 SQIVND, per germline (reference sequence). The CDR3 contains 14 residues.

The chain employs TRBV7-9 and TRBJ2-7; weak D call: TRBD1 (6 bases). Germline V gene sequence: CDR1 SEHNR, CDR2 FQNEAQ (reference sequence). Trimming cost V 5 bases and J 2 bases, with 13 bases left between them. This CDR3 contains 14 residues. The CDR3 nucleotides read TGTGCCAGCAGCCCCACGGACAGCACCTACGAGCAGTACTTC. Translated: CASSPTDSTYEQYF.

This chain joins TRBV4-3 and TRBJ1-2; 11 bases align to TRBD1. CDR3 length: 16 amino acids. Germline CDR1 is LGHNA and CDR2 is YSLEER. Trimming removed 0 bases from V and 7 bases from J; junction bases left unmatched: 7. The CDR3 is CASSQDIAGTGGGYTF. CDR3 in DNA: TGCGCCAGCAGCCAAGATATTGCCGGGACAGGGGGTGGCTACACCTTC.

The chain joins TRBV28 to TRBJ2-1; 7 nucleotides match TRBD1. Per the germline V gene, CDR1 is MDHEN and CDR2 is SYDVKM. V trimming: 8 bases; J trimming: 8 bases; junction bases outside the gene matches: 9. The CDR3 contains 13 residues. In DNA, the CDR3 is TGTGCCAGCGGGAACAGGGGCCCCGATGAGCAGTTCTTC. Protein: CASGNRGPDEQFF.

The chain has TRBV16 and TRBJ2-1, with D possibly being TRBD2 (5 bases). Deletions cut 3 bases from V and 6 bases from J, with 15 bases between. The germline V gene encodes CDR1 KGHSY and CDR2 FQNENV. The CDR3 consists of 15 residues. CDR3 region: CASSQGSGYLNEQFF. The CDR3 nucleotides are TGTGCCAGCAGCCAGGGAAGCGGATACCTCAATGAGCAGTTCTTC.

This sequence joins TRBV7-2 and TRBJ1-1, with 11 bases identical to TRBD1. CDR1 is SGHTA and CDR2 is FQGNSA in the germline V gene. The CDR3 is 14 amino acids. V was clipped by 4 bases and J by 11 bases; unmatched bases: 9. In nucleotides, the CDR3 is TGTGCCAGCAGCTCGGACAGGGGGCGACCCGTGGCTTTCTTT. It translates to CASSSDRGRPVAFF.

The V and J genes are TRBV7-6 and TRBJ1-4, with a tentative D call TRBD1 (6 bases). CDR1 and CDR2 (germline): SGHVS, FNYEAQ. The CDR3 is 15 amino acids. V was pared by 4 bases and J by 7 bases, with 16 bases between. CDR3 residues: CASSYRGGLGEKLFF. In DNA form, the CDR3 reads TGTGCCAGCAGCTACCGGGGGGGGCTCGGTGAAAAACTGTTTTTT.

This rearrangement joins TRBV29-1 to TRBJ2-5; possible D gene TRBD2, 5 bases. Germline CDR1 is SQVTM and CDR2 is ANQGSEA. V was shortened by 0 bases and J by 4 bases, with 15 bases between the two germline ends. This CDR3 spans 15 amino acids. This chain's CDR3 is CSVEDGRGTTETQYF. The DNA for the CDR3 is TGCAGCGTTGAAGATGGACGGGGTACGACAGAGACCCAGTACTTC.

V is TRBV7-6 and J is TRBJ2-2; D is perhaps TRBD1 (5 bases). V was cut by 0 bases and J by 7 bases, with 12 bases left in between. From germline, CDR1 is SGHVS and CDR2 FNYEAQ. The CDR3 contains 15 residues. The CDR3 nucleotides are TGTGCCAGCAGCTTAGCACGACAGTTTGGCGGGGAGCTGTTTTTT. Protein sequence: CASSLARQFGGELFF.

This clone was observed a single time. The chain has TRBV6-4 and TRBJ2-3; TRBD2 matches at 13 bases. CDR1 is MRHNA, CDR2 SNTAGT, per germline. The CDR3 sequence is 18 residues long. The V and J ends lost 4 bases and 3 bases, in that order; junction bases with no gene match: 10. The CDR3 DNA reads as TGTGCCAGCAGTGCCCACCAACTAGCGGGGGGGGTGACAGATACGCAGTATTTT. Its translation is CASSAHQLAGGVTDTQYF.

The rearrangement joins TRBV6-4 to TRBJ2-3; 11 bases fit TRBD2. This CDR3 region has 15 residues. With 4 bases clipped from V and 4 bases from J, the junction kept 4 bases outside the gene matches. Germline assignment: CDR1 MRHNA and CDR2 SNTAGT. The chain's CDR3 is CASSGVAGGPDTQYF. The CDR3 DNA follows: TGTGCCAGCAGTGGCGTAGCGGGGGGGCCAGATACGCAGTATTTT.

This chain links TRBV29-1 with TRBJ1-2, with TRBD1 as a possible D gene (5 bases). There are 11 residues in the CDR3. Germline-derived CDR1 and CDR2 are SQVTM and ANQGSEA. Trimming removed 7 bases from V and 7 bases from J, with 13 bases in between. DNA of the CDR3: TGCAGCGCCGGGGCGGGGGGTGGCTACACCTTC. The encoded protein is CSAGAGGGYTF.

The chain employs TRBV19 and TRBJ1-6, with 8 bases matching TRBD1. From germline, CDR1 is LNHDA and CDR2 SQIVND (reference sequence). Trimming took 7 bases from V and 10 from J; bases not matched to a gene: 12. The CDR3 runs to 15 residues. The CDR3 reads CASMLSHRGYSPLHF. As DNA, the CDR3 is TGTGCCAGTATGCTCTCCCACAGGGGGTACTCACCCCTCCACTTT.

The V gene is TRBV18, the J gene TRBJ1-1, with D unresolved. The length of the CDR3 is 15 residues. Germline assignment: CDR1 KGHSH and CDR2 LQKENI. V was clipped by 0 bases and J by 7 bases, with 15 bases between them. CDR3 residues: CASSPPELREFEAFF. As DNA, the CDR3 is TGTGCCAGCTCACCACCGGAGTTACGGGAGTTTGAAGCTTTCTTT.

The V call is TRBV5-4, the J call TRBJ2-2; D is perhaps TRBD2 (5 bases). Germline CDR1 reads SGHNT; CDR2 reads YYREEE (reference sequence). The CDR3 length is 14 residues. Trimming pared 0 bases from V and 13 bases from J, leaving 16 bases between. CDR3 nucleotides: TGTGCCAGCAGCTTGGCGGGGTGGGAATCCCGGCTGTTTTTT. Translating it yields CASSLAGWESRLFF.

V gene TRBV7-2 combines with J gene TRBJ2-1, with 10 bases lining up with TRBD2. V lost 3 bases and J lost 0; bases outside the gene matches: 8. CDR3 size: 18 residues. Germline CDR1 and CDR2: SGHTA and FQGNSA. In DNA, the CDR3 is TGTGCCAGCAGCTTCCTCGGACTAGCGGTCAGCTCCTACAATGAGCAGTTCTTC. Protein product: CASSFLGLAVSSYNEQFF.

This clone has only one observation. The rearrangement uses TRBV6-5 and TRBJ2-3, with D possibly being TRBD1 (6 bases). Germline V gives CDR1 MNHEY, CDR2 SVGAGI. Trimming stripped 6 bases from V and 4 bases from J, with 17 bases between. The CDR3 is 15 amino acids. In nucleotides, the CDR3 is TGTGCCAGCAGGGAATCCGGGACATGGCCAGATACGCAGTATTTT. Its protein is CASRESGTWPDTQYF.

The chain couples TRBV4-3 to TRBJ1-2; a possible D gene is TRBD1 (6 bases). Germline loops: CDR1 LGHNA, CDR2 YSLEER. The V end was cut by 0 bases, the J end by 5 bases, with 10 bases between. The CDR3 contains 14 residues. The CDR3 nucleotides are TGCGCCAGCAGCCAAGAAACAGGGACGTATGGCTACACCTTC. Its protein product is CASSQETGTYGYTF.

The rearrangement joins TRBV19 to TRBJ2-3, with 7 positions matching TRBD1. Germline values: CDR1 LNHDA, CDR2 SQIVND (reference sequence). With V trimmed by 10 bases and J by 2 bases, 6 bases remained unmatched. This CDR3 spans 13 amino acids. The chain's CDR3 is CATRQGITDTQYF. CDR3 coding DNA: TGTGCCACCCGACAGGGCATCACAGATACGCAGTATTTT.

Regarding this clone: The sample carries other DNA sequences with the same CDR3. This chain links TRBV6-5 with TRBJ1-2; TRBD1 might be the D (6 bases). The germline gives CDR1 MNHEY, CDR2 SVGAGI. Trimming removed 0 bases at V and 4 bases at J, with 15 bases between. The CDR3 has 16 amino acids. CDR3 amino acids: CASSYSGGGLTYGYTF. CDR3 in DNA: TGTGCCAGCAGTTACTCTGGGGGGGGGCTCACCTATGGCTACACCTTC.

V usage is TRBV18 and J usage is TRBJ1-4, with 7 nucleotides matching TRBD1. The length of the CDR3 is 14 residues. Germline V CDR1 and CDR2: KGHSH, LQKENI. V dropped 2 bases and J dropped 6; count of bases not matched to a gene: 3. The CDR3 loop is CASSPGTVDEKLFF. DNA for the CDR3: TGTGCCAGCTCACCAGGGACAGTGGATGAAAAACTGTTTTTT.

The genes are TRBV6-5 and TRBJ1-3; D is uncertain. This CDR3 region has 15 residues. V lost 6 bases and J 0 bases, leaving 12 bases between the germline ends. CDR1 is MNHEY, CDR2 SVGAGI, per germline. CDR3 amino acids: CASSPDMSSGNTIYF. The CDR3 DNA follows: TGTGCCAGCAGCCCTGACATGAGCTCTGGAAACACCATATATTTT.

J is TRBJ2-3 and V is TRBV6-4; 10 bases align to TRBD2. Germline V gene data show CDR1 as MRHNA and CDR2 as SNTAGT. The CDR3 spans 16 residues. The junction had 6 bases not matched to a gene; V was cut back by 6 bases and J by 0 bases. In DNA, the CDR3 is TGTGCCAGCAGCCGAGAGCGGGGGGGTAGCACAGATACGCAGTATTTT. It codes for CASSRERGGSTDTQYF.

CDR3 in amino acids: CAITGTGGNTIYF. DNA of the CDR3: TGTGCCATCACCGGGACAGGAGGAAACACCATATATTTT. The chain couples TRBV2 to TRBJ1-3; TRBD1 aligns across 8 bases. Germline V gene sequence: CDR1 SNHLY, CDR2 FYNNEI. V shed 10 bases and J 4 bases; nucleotides not matched to a gene: 6. The CDR3 is 13 amino acids. Using reference TRBV2 and TRBJ1-3 for the parts outside the CDR3, the full variable domain is EPEVTQTPSHQVTQMGQEVILRCVPISNHLYFYWYRQILGQKVEFLVSFYNNEISEKSEIFDDQFSVERPDGSNFTLKIRSTKLEDSAMYFCAITGTGGNTIYFGEGSWLTVV.

This chain uses TRBV6-5 with TRBJ2-7, with 8 nucleotides matching TRBD2. In germline, CDR1 is MNHEY, CDR2 SVGAGI. J was trimmed by 4 bases and V by 2 bases; bases with no gene match: 7. The CDR3 covers 15 residues. CDR3 nucleotides: TGTGCCAGCAGTTACAGTCGTGCGGGGGGATACGAGCAGTACTTC. Its translation is CASSYSRAGGYEQYF.

This chain uses TRBV19 with TRBJ2-7, with TRBD1 matching over 8 bases. From germline, CDR1 is LNHDA and CDR2 SQIVND (reference sequence). After removal of 5 bases from V and 4 bases from J, the junction contained 1 base not matched to a gene. The CDR3 is 12 residues long. The chain's CDR3 is CASSDRGYEQYF. The CDR3 DNA is TGTGCCAGTAGTGACAGGGGATACGAGCAGTACTTC.

The chain employs TRBV28 and TRBJ1-4, with D perhaps matching TRBD1 (5 bases). Trimming took 6 bases from V and 6 from J, leaving 20 bases between them. The length of the CDR3 is 16 residues. The germline V gene encodes CDR1 MDHEN and CDR2 SYDVKM. CDR3 loop: CASSRTAGRLDEKLFF. The DNA of the CDR3 is TGTGCCAGCAGCAGGACCGCAGGGCGCTTGGATGAAAAACTGTTTTTT.

The rearrangement links TRBV7-6 to TRBJ2-1; D might be TRBD2 (6 bases). Germline lookup yields CDR1 SGHVS and CDR2 FNYEAQ. The CDR3 has 16 residues. Trimming took off 0 bases at V and 3 bases at J, with 12 bases between the two ends. The CDR3 DNA reads as TGTGCCAGCAGCTTAGCGTCCCTTAGCGGCTACAATGAGCAGTTCTTC. Its protein product is CASSLASLSGYNEQFF.

V and J are TRBV5-4 and TRBJ1-2; 7 bases match TRBD1. Unmatched junction bases numbered 2, after V lost 0 bases and J lost 0 bases. This CDR3 is built from 15 residues. From germline, CDR1 is SGHNT and CDR2 YYREEE (reference sequence). This chain's CDR3 is CASSLVTGTNYGYTF. The CDR3 region has the DNA TGTGCCAGCAGCTTGGTGACAGGGACTAACTATGGCTACACCTTC.